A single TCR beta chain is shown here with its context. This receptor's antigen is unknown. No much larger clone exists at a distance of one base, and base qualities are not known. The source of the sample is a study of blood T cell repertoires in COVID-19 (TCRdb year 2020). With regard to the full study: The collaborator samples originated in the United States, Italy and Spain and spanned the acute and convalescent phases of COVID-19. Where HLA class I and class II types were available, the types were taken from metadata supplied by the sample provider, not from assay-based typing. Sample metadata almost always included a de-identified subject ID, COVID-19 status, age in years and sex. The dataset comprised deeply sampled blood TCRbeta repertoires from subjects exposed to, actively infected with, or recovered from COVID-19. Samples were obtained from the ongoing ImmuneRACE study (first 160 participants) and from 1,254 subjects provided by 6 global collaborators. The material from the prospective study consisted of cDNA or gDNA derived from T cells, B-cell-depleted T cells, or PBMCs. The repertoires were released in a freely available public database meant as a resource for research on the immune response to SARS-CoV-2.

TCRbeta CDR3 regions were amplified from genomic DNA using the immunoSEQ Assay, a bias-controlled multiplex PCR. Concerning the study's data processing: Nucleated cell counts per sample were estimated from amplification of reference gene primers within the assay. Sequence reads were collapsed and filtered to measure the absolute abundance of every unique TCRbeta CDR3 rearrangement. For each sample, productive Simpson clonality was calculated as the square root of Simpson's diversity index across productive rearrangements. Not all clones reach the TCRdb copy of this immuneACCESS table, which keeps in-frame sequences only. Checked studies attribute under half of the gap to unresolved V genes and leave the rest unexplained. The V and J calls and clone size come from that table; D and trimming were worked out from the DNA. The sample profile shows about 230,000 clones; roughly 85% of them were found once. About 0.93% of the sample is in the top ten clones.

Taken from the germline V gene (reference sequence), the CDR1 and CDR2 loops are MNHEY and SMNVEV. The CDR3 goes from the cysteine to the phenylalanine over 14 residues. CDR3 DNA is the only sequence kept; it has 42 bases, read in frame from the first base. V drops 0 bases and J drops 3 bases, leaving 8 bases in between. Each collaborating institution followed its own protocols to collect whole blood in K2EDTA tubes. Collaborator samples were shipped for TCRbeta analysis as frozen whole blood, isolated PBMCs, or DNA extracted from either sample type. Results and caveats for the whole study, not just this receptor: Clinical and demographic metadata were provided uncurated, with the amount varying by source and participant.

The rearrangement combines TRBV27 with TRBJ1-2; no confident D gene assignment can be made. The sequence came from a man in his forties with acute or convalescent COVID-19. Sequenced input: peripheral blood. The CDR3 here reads CASSLSREYYGYTF. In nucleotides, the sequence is TGTGCCAGCAGTTTATCGAGGGAATACTATGGCTACACCTTC.